Shown below are 15 T cell receptor beta chains from a single sample sequenced in a study of identical twins. TCRdb redid the calling of the 5' RACE reads with MiXCR, one entry per CDR3 protein. Among 750,000 to 950,000 distinct CDR3 sequences listed, roughly 12% were seen once. This sample also appeared in a second study, on yellow fever vaccine responses in identical twins.

Sequenced sample: PBMCs. The source is a woman under 30 in good health.

The CDR3 nucleotides read TGTGCCAGCAGTGGTGGGGGCCGTGGATTCTCCGAGCAGTACTTC. It encodes CASSGGGRGFSEQYF. V is TRBV2 and J is TRBJ2-7, with D possibly being TRBD1 (6 bases). The V end was cut by 4 bases, the J end by 6 bases, with 19 bases between. Germline V gives CDR1 SNHLY, CDR2 FYNNEI. The CDR3 length is 15 residues.

This clonotype has a handful of counts. This chain uses TRBV10-3 with TRBJ2-1; 7 nucleotides agree with TRBD2. This CDR3 region has 16 residues. V gave up 0 bases and J gave up 1 base; unmatched junction bases: 3. The germline V gene has CDR1 ENHRY and CDR2 SYGVKD. CDR3 sequence reads: CAISESGAGSYNEQFF. The DNA for the CDR3 is TGTGCCATCAGTGAGTCGGGAGCGGGATCCTACAATGAGCAGTTCTTC.

The chain couples TRBV19 to TRBJ2-1; D uncertain. The CDR3 consists of 13 residues. Trimming pared 4 bases from V and 6 bases from J, leaving 10 bases between. Germline V gene sequence: CDR1 LNHDA, CDR2 SQIVND (reference sequence). The CDR3 nucleotides are TGTGCCAGTAGTACCTACGGTGCCAATGAGCAGTTCTTC. Translating gives CASSTYGANEQFF.

The genes are TRBV12-3 or TRBV12-4 and TRBJ2-1, with D possibly being TRBD1 (7 bases). The CDR3 covers 16 residues. Trimming stripped 7 bases from V and 7 bases from J, with 23 bases between. This CDR3 is CASTLRRDLRGNEQFF. For the CDR3, the DNA is TGTGCCAGCACCCTTAGGCGGGACCTCAGGGGGAATGAGCAGTTCTTC.

This clonotype occurred a few times. The V and J genes are TRBV12-3 or TRBV12-4 and TRBJ1-2; no definite D call. The CDR3 is 13 amino acids. Trimming cost V 3 bases and J 6 bases, with 11 bases left between them. As DNA, the CDR3 is TGTGCCAGCAGTTTGAGGGCCGGGGATGGCTACACCTTC. This translates into CASSLRAGDGYTF.

The table lists this clonotype with many counts. The chain links TRBV12-3 or TRBV12-4 to TRBJ2-3; 9 bases align to TRBD2. The CDR3 totals 14 residues. J lost 5 bases, V lost 8 bases, and 8 bases had no gene match. DNA of the CDR3: TGTGCCAGCCTACTAAGCGGGGGGATAGATACGCAGTATTTT. Translating it yields CASLLSGGIDTQYF.

This clonotype has at least ten counts. The V call is TRBV10-3, the J call TRBJ1-6, with D hard to call. The CDR3 is made up of 15 amino acids. Germline values: CDR1 ENHRY, CDR2 SYGVKD. Trimming took 4 bases from V and 7 from J, leaving 14 bases between them. The CDR3 DNA reads as TGTGCCATCAGTGGAGACGGACGGTTCAATTCACCCCTCCACTTT. Protein product: CAISGDGRFNSPLHF.

This clonotype occurred a few times. The rearrangement uses TRBV7-6 and TRBJ2-7; D unclear. The germline CDR1 and CDR2 sequences are SGHVS and FNYEAQ. The CDR3 totals 14 residues. Trimming took off 1 base at V and 1 base at J, with 8 bases between the two ends. CDR3 in DNA: TGTGCCAGCAGCTTAGTTTACGCGTCCTACGAGCAGTACTTC. Protein: CASSLVYASYEQYF.

V gene TRBV2 combines with J gene TRBJ2-1; a weak D match, TRBD2 (6 bases). Germline-derived CDR1 and CDR2 are SNHLY and FYNNEI. The CDR3 is 12 residues long. V gave up 5 bases and J gave up 7 bases, with 9 bases separating them. The CDR3: CASSRERNEQFF. CDR3 bases: TGTGCCAGCAGTCGGGAGAGGAATGAGCAGTTCTTC.

This clonotype appeared a few times. CDR3 loop: CASRGDRQNTEAFF. The CDR3 nucleotides read TGTGCCAGCAGGGGGGACCGACAGAACACTGAAGCTTTCTTT. This rearrangement joins TRBV28 to TRBJ1-1; D might be TRBD1 (5 bases). Trimming removed 6 bases from V and 1 base from J, with 12 bases in between. This CDR3 region has 14 residues. CDR1 and CDR2 from the germline V gene are MDHEN and SYDVKM.

This clonotype was observed a handful of times. The chain combines TRBV3-1 with TRBJ2-3; D perhaps matches TRBD2 (6 bases). The CDR3 runs 15 residues. Trimming removed 4 bases at V and 7 bases at J, with 18 bases between. Germline loops: CDR1 LGHDT, CDR2 YNNKEL (reference sequence). The CDR3 sequence is CASSLWGGIDYTQYF. CDR3 sequence (DNA): TGTGCCAGCAGCCTGTGGGGCGGGATTGACTATACGCAGTATTTT.

This chain connects TRBV19 to TRBJ2-6; D ambiguous. V was trimmed by 0 bases and J by 0 bases, leaving 3 bases between them. Germline V gene sequence: CDR1 LNHDA, CDR2 SQIVND (reference sequence). The CDR3 runs 15 residues. The CDR3 protein is CASSIEGSGANVLTF. DNA of the CDR3: TGTGCCAGTAGTATAGAAGGCTCTGGGGCCAACGTCCTGACTTTC.

The rearrangement links TRBV7-9 to TRBJ2-5; D call uncertain. The CDR3 consists of 17 residues. Between the trimmed V and J ends, which lost 4 bases and 2 bases, there was a span of 20 bases. CDR1 and CDR2 (germline): SEHNR, FQNEAQ (reference sequence). CDR3 residues: CASSSPLIDVIQETQYF. The DNA of the CDR3 is TGTGCCAGCAGCTCACCCCTCATAGACGTAATTCAAGAGACCCAGTACTTC.

The CDR3 here is CASSHGGASQETQYF. As DNA, the CDR3 is TGTGCCAGCAGCCATGGGGGTGCTAGCCAAGAGACCCAGTACTTC. This chain joins TRBV28 and TRBJ2-5; the D gene could be TRBD1 or TRBD2 (5 bases each). CDR3 size: 15 residues. Germline V gene data show CDR1 as MDHEN and CDR2 as SYDVKM. Trimming pared 6 bases from V and 1 base from J, leaving 15 bases between.

The gene calls are TRBV20-1 and TRBJ2-3; 7 bases match TRBD2. This CDR3 has 15 residues. V dropped 1 base and J dropped 0; count of bases not matched to a gene: 4. Per germline, CDR1 DFQATT and CDR2 SNEGSKA (reference sequence). The chain's CDR3 is CSARGEGYSTDTQYF. DNA for the CDR3: TGCAGTGCTAGAGGGGAGGGGTATAGCACAGATACGCAGTATTTT.